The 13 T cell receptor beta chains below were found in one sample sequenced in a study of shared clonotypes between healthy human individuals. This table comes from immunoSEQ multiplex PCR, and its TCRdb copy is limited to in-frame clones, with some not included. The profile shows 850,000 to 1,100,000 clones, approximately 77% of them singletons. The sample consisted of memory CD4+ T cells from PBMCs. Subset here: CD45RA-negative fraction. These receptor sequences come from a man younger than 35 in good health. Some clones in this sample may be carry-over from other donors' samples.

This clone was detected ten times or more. This chain's CDR3 is CASSHVGRGRSGANVLTF. The CDR3 bases are TGCGCCAGCAGCCATGTCGGCAGGGGGCGCTCTGGGGCCAACGTCCTGACTTTC. This sequence joins TRBV4-1 and TRBJ2-6; 8 positions match TRBD1. The trim removed 3 bases at V and 0 bases at J, leaving 7 bases unmatched. CDR1 MGHRA and CDR2 YSYEKL come from the germline V gene. This CDR3 is built from 18 residues.

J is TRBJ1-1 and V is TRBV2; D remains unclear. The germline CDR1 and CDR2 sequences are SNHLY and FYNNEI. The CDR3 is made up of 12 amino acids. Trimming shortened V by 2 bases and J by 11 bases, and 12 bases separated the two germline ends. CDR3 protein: CASSESAVRAFF. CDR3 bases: TGTGCCAGCAGTGAAAGTGCGGTTCGGGCTTTCTTT.

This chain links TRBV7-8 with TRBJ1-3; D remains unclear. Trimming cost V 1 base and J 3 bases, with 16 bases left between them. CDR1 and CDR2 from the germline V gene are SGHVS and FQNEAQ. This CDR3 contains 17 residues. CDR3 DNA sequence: TGTGCCAGCAGCTTAGGGCGACTGGGAATCTATGGAAACACCATATATTTT. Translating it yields CASSLGRLGIYGNTIYF.

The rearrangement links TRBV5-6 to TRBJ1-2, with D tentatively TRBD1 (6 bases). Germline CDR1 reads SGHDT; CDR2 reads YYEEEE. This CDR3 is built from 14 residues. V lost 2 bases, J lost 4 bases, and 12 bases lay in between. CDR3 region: CASSLNRDVYGYTF. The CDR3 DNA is TGTGCCAGCAGCTTAAACAGGGATGTCTATGGCTACACCTTC.

CDR3 region: CASSREPGDTQYF. CDR3 nucleotide sequence: TGTGCCAGCAGCCGAGAACCCGGAGATACGCAGTATTTT. This chain connects TRBV7-3 to TRBJ2-3; no clear D. V dropped 5 bases and J dropped 5 bases, with 11 bases sitting between them. This CDR3 contains 13 residues. Germline V CDR1 and CDR2: SGHTA, FQGTGA.

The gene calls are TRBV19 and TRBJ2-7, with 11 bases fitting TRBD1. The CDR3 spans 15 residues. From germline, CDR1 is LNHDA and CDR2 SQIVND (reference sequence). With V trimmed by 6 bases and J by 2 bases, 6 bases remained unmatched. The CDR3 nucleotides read TGTGCCAGTAGCTTGGGACAGGGGGTTCCCTACGAGCAGTACTTC. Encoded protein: CASSLGQGVPYEQYF.

CDR3 loop: CASSIHPRGGQETQYF. CDR3 coding DNA: TGTGCCAGCAGCATCCACCCAAGAGGGGGACAAGAGACCCAGTACTTC. The rearrangement links TRBV14 to TRBJ2-5; D possibly corresponds to TRBD1 (6 bases). Trimming removed 5 bases from V and 2 bases from J, with 18 bases in between. This CDR3 is 16 amino acids long. From germline, CDR1 is SGHDN and CDR2 FVKESK.

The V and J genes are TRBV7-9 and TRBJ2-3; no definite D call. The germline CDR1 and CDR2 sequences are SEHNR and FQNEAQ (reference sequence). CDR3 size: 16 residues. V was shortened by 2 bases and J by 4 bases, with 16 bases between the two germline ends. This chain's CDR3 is CASSLSDTTRADTQYF. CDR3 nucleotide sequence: TGTGCCAGCAGCTTATCCGACACCACCCGCGCAGATACGCAGTATTTT.

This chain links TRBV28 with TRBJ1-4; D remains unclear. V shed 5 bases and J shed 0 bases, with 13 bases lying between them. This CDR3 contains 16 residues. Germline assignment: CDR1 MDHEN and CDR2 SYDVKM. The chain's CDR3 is CASSRKYSATNEKLFF. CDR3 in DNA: TGTGCCAGCAGTCGAAAGTACAGCGCAACTAATGAAAAACTGTTTTTT.

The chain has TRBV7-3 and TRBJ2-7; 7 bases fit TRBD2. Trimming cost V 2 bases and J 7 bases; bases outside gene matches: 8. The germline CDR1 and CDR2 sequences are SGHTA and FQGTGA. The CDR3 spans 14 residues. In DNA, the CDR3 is TGTGCCAGCAGCTTATCGCGGGAGAGAGGAGAGCAGTACTTC. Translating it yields CASSLSRERGEQYF.

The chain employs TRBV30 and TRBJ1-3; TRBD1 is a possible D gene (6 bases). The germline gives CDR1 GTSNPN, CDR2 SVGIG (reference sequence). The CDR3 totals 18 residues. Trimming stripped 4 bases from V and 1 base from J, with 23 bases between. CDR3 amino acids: CAWNVDRTGIRSGNTIYF. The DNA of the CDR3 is TGTGCCTGGAACGTCGATCGAACAGGGATTCGTTCTGGAAACACCATATATTTT.

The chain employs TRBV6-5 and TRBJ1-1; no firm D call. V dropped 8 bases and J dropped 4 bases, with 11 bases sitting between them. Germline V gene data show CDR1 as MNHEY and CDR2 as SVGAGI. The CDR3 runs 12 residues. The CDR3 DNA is TGTGCCAGCCCTACGGGTGGCACTGAAGCTTTCTTT. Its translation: CASPTGGTEAFF.

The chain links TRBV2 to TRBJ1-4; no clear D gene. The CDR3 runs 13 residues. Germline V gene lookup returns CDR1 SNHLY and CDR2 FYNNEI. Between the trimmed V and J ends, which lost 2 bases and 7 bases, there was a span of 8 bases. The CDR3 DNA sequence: TGTGCCAGCAGTGAACAAGGTGTTGAAAAACTGTTTTTT. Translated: CASSEQGVEKLFF.